Following are 23 T cell receptor beta chains from one sample sequenced in a study of OX40 agonist ivuxolimab in advanced cancers. The protocol was immunoSEQ multiplex PCR, while the TCRdb copy is restricted to in-frame clones and leaves out a portion. This table holds about 52,000 clones, approximately 94% found once. Specimen: CD4+ or CD8+ T cells sorted from blood, collected in a trial of the OX40 agonist ivuxolimab. The receptor source for this set is an adult with an advanced solid tumor such as melanoma, head and neck, liver or kidney cancer.

The V gene is TRBV19, the J gene TRBJ1-1; no firm D call. The ends were cut back, 0 bases at V and 6 bases at J, with 11 bases in the middle. Germline-derived CDR1 and CDR2 are LNHDA and SQIVND (reference sequence). This CDR3 spans 14 amino acids. The CDR3 loop reads CASSIDFGPSEAFF. CDR3 nucleotides: TGTGCCAGTAGTATAGACTTTGGCCCCTCTGAAGCTTTCTTT.

The chain uses TRBV4-2 and TRBJ2-3; 8 positions agree with TRBD2. Germline assignment: CDR1 LGHNA and CDR2 YNFKEQ. Trimming took 6 bases from V and 0 from J; bases not matched to a gene: 11. CDR3 length equals 17 residues. CDR3 protein: CASRRRGTRVSTDTQYF. DNA for the CDR3: TGTGCCAGCAGACGAAGGGGGACTAGGGTAAGCACAGATACGCAGTATTTT.

The count of this clone is one. The chain is built from TRBV6-5 and TRBJ2-7; tentative D call: TRBD1 (6 bases). CDR1 and CDR2 (germline): MNHEY, SVGAGI. V was clipped by 6 bases and J by 7 bases, with 10 bases between them. The length of the CDR3 is 11 residues. CDR3 in DNA: TGTGCCAGCAGGTCTGGGACAGAGCAGTACTTC. Amino acids: CASRSGTEQYF.

This rearrangement joins TRBV7-2 to TRBJ1-1; a weak D match, TRBD1 (5 bases). Per the germline V gene, CDR1 is SGHTA and CDR2 is FQGNSA. CDR3 length equals 15 residues. V was clipped by 1 base and J by 4 bases, with 13 bases between them. Here the CDR3 DNA reads TGTGCCAGCAGCTTAGTCCGGGGCAGCCCCACTGAAGCTTTCTTT. Protein sequence: CASSLVRGSPTEAFF.

The chain is built from TRBV19 and TRBJ1-5; D might be TRBD1 (5 bases). V lost 6 bases, J lost 1 base, and 13 bases lay in between. CDR3 length: 15 amino acids. Germline V gene data show CDR1 as LNHDA and CDR2 as SQIVND (reference sequence). CDR3 DNA: TGTGCCAGTAGCCCCGGGACGGACAGCAATCAGCCCCAGCATTTT. Its translation is CASSPGTDSNQPQHF.

This chain links TRBV10-2 with TRBJ1-1; D possibly corresponds to TRBD1 (5 bases). Trimming pared 2 bases from V and 4 bases from J, leaving 8 bases between. The CDR3 runs 13 residues. Germline CDR1 reads WSHSY; CDR2 reads SAAADI. CDR3 in DNA: TGCGCCAGCAGTGAGGGGGCTCGCACTGAAGCTTTCTTT. Amino acids: CASSEGARTEAFF.

The CDR3 DNA is TGTGCCAGCAGCTTGGTGGGGGTCCTTTACGAGCAGTACTTC. Its protein product is CASSLVGVLYEQYF. This rearrangement joins TRBV5-5 to TRBJ2-7; D may correspond to TRBD1 or TRBD2 (5 bases each). Looked up from germline, CDR1 is SGHKS and CDR2 is YYEKEE (reference sequence). Trimming pared 0 bases from V and 4 bases from J, leaving 11 bases between. This CDR3 region has 14 residues.

This sequence joins TRBV7-9 and TRBJ2-1, with D perhaps assigned TRBD1 or TRBD2 (5 bases each). Germline values: CDR1 SEHNR, CDR2 FQNEAQ (reference sequence). V gave up 5 bases and J gave up 7 bases, with 18 bases separating them. The CDR3 covers 15 residues. Written as DNA, the CDR3 is TGTGCCAGCAGCGCCCGGGACCTCACTCCTAATGAGCAGTTCTTC. Residues: CASSARDLTPNEQFF.

This chain joins TRBV9 and TRBJ2-2; 11 bases are a match to TRBD1. The CDR3 is 15 amino acids. The J segment lost 4 bases and the V segment lost 4 bases, leaving 3 bases of the junction unmatched. CDR1 is SGDLS, CDR2 YYNGEE, per germline. As DNA, the CDR3 is TGTGCCAGCAGCCCCGGGACAGGGGGCACCGGGGAGCTGTTTTTT. Translated: CASSPGTGGTGELFF.

This chain joins TRBV19 and TRBJ2-5; D is ambiguous. The CDR3 is 16 residues long. CDR1 is LNHDA and CDR2 is SQIVND in the germline V gene (reference sequence). Trimming took off 1 base at V and 5 bases at J, with 17 bases between the two ends. The CDR3 sequence is CASSIAPWVVRETQYF. DNA of the CDR3: TGTGCCAGTAGTATAGCCCCTTGGGTTGTTAGGGAGACCCAGTACTTC.

With regard to this clone: Sequence at one end of the junction differs from germline and may be a read error. V is TRBV7-7 and J is TRBJ2-5, with TRBD2 identical over 10 bases. The CDR3 has 15 amino acids. CDR1 is SSHAT and CDR2 is FNYEAQ in the germline V gene (reference sequence). The CDR3 loop is CASSPSGRQFETQYF. CDR3 DNA sequence: TGTGCTAGCAGCCCTAGCGGGAGACAATTTGAGACCCAGTACTTC. The full variable domain, rest sourced from reference TRBV7-7 and TRBJ2-5, is GAGVSQSPRYKVTKRGQDVTLRCDPISSHATLYWYQQALGQGPEFLTYFNYEAQPDKSGLPSDRFSAERPEGSISTLTIQRTEQRDSAMYRCASSPSGRQFETQYFGPGTRLLVL.

The J gene is TRBJ1-5, the V gene TRBV19; a possible D gene is TRBD1 (5 bases). V lost 5 bases to trimming and J lost 0 bases, with 11 bases between them. This CDR3 region has 15 residues. CDR1 LNHDA and CDR2 SQIVND come from the germline V gene (reference sequence). As DNA, the CDR3 is TGTGCCAGTAGTCTCCAGGGCTATAGCAATCAGCCCCAGCATTTT. Protein: CASSLQGYSNQPQHF.

V usage is TRBV27 and J usage is TRBJ2-7; D may be TRBD2 (5 bases). The germline V gene encodes CDR1 MNHEY and CDR2 SMNVEV (reference sequence). The CDR3 consists of 12 residues. Trimming pared 8 bases from V and 6 bases from J, leaving 14 bases between. The CDR3 DNA is TGTGCCAGCGGCTTTTTGGCGGGCGAGCAGTACTTC. Residues: CASGFLAGEQYF.

This clone was seen a handful of times. The chain combines TRBV11-2 with TRBJ2-7; the match to TRBD1 covers 10 bases. Germline CDR1 is SGHAT and CDR2 is FQNNGV. J lost 5 bases, V lost 5 bases, and 9 bases had no gene match. CDR3 length equals 15 residues. The CDR3 sequence is CASSAAGTGVNEQYF. In DNA form, the CDR3 reads TGTGCCAGCAGCGCAGCCGGGACAGGGGTAAACGAGCAGTACTTC.

The chain is built from TRBV28 and TRBJ2-3; TRBD2 aligns across 12 bases. The trim removed 1 base at V and 3 bases at J, leaving 5 bases unmatched. This CDR3 spans 17 amino acids. Germline V gives CDR1 MDHEN, CDR2 SYDVKM. CDR3 protein: CASSLLTSGSSTDTQYF. The CDR3 DNA reads TGTGCCAGCAGTTTATTGACTAGCGGGAGTTCGACAGATACGCAGTATTTT.

The chain is built from TRBV15 and TRBJ2-4; D gene unclear. Germline V gene data show CDR1 as LNHNV and CDR2 as YYDKDF (reference sequence). Trimming took off 3 bases at V and 0 bases at J, with 18 bases between the two ends. The CDR3 covers 18 residues. CDR3 bases: TGTGCCACCAGCAGTGACCTCGGAAGTACTTTAGCCAAAAACATTCAGTACTTC. Its translation is CATSSDLGSTLAKNIQYF. The variable domain in full, completed from reference TRBV15 and TRBJ2-4, reads DAMVIQNPRYQVTQFGKPVTLSCSQTLNHNVMYWYQQKSSQAPKLLFHYYDKDFNNEADTPDNFQSRRPNTSFCFLDIRSPGLGDTAMYLCATSSDLGSTLAKNIQYFGAGTRLSVL.

The chain couples TRBV7-8 to TRBJ2-1, with a tentative D call TRBD2 (7 bases). The length of the CDR3 is 18 residues. The V gene's germline CDR1 is SGHVS and CDR2 FQNEAQ. V lost 5 bases to trimming and J lost 1 base, with 21 bases between them. CDR3 nucleotides: TGTGCCAGCAGCCAATCAGTGGGGGGGGCGCTGTCCTACAATGAGCAGTTCTTC. Its protein is CASSQSVGGALSYNEQFF.

The J gene is TRBJ2-3, the V gene TRBV19; D unresolved. The CDR3 has 15 amino acids. The V end was cut by 6 bases, the J end by 4 bases, with 17 bases between. Germline-derived CDR1 and CDR2 are LNHDA and SQIVND (reference sequence). CDR3 loop: CASSPSALPADTQYF. The CDR3 DNA reads TGTGCCAGTAGCCCCAGCGCACTTCCGGCAGATACGCAGTATTTT.

This chain connects TRBV2 to TRBJ1-1, with unresolved D. V lost 4 bases, J lost 3 bases, and 3 bases lay in between. CDR1 is SNHLY, CDR2 FYNNEI, per germline. This CDR3 has 11 amino acids. Here the CDR3 DNA reads TGTGCCAGCAGTGCGTACACTGAAGCTTTCTTT. Encoded protein: CASSAYTEAFF.

The chain uses TRBV6-4 and TRBJ2-3, with D perhaps assigned TRBD1 or TRBD2 (5 bases each). Trimming stripped 5 bases from V and 6 bases from J, with 18 bases between. Germline CDR1 MRHNA, CDR2 SNTAGT. This CDR3 has 15 amino acids. CDR3 residues: CASSIEGQFGDTQYF. The CDR3 DNA reads as TGTGCCAGCAGTATAGAGGGGCAGTTCGGGGATACGCAGTATTTT.

This rearrangement joins TRBV7-8 to TRBJ1-5; D not resolved. This CDR3 contains 13 residues. Germline lookup yields CDR1 SGHVS and CDR2 FQNEAQ. V lost 0 bases and J lost 7, with 7 bases in between. In DNA, the CDR3 is TGTGCCAGCAGCTTAGCGGCAGAACAGCCCCAGCATTTT. Translating it yields CASSLAAEQPQHF.

In DNA, the CDR3 is TGTGCCAGCAGCGTAGAAGGGGGGGCCACCTACAATGAGCAGTTCTTC. It is translated as CASSVEGGATYNEQFF. The chain joins TRBV9 to TRBJ2-1, with a tentative D call TRBD2 (7 bases). Trimming stripped 0 bases from V and 2 bases from J, with 12 bases between. CDR1 is SGDLS, CDR2 YYNGEE, per germline. The CDR3 runs 16 residues.

This rearrangement joins TRBV5-8 to TRBJ1-1, with a tentative D call TRBD1 (5 bases). CDR3 length: 15 residues. V lost 1 base and J 5 bases, leaving 15 bases between the germline ends. Germline CDR1 is SGHTS and CDR2 is YDEGEE. CDR3 in amino acids: CASSLIGTRRTEAFF. Written as DNA, the CDR3 is TGTGCCAGCAGCTTGATAGGGACCCGAAGGACTGAAGCTTTCTTT. The entire variable domain, with the rest obtained from reference TRBV5-8 and TRBJ1-1, is as follows: EAGVTQSPTHLIKTRGQQATLRCSPISGHTSVYWYQQALGLGLQFLLWYDEGEERNRGNFPPRFSGRQFPNYSSELNVNALELEDSALYLCASSLIGTRRTEAFFGQGTRLTVV.